The clone carrying this T cell receptor beta chain was counted only a few times. The sample originates from a study of blood T cell repertoires in COVID-19. The CDR3 extends over 16 amino acids. V lost 1 base to trimming and J lost 4 bases; unmatched junction nucleotides: 7. Germline CDR1 reads SGHVS; CDR2 reads FNYEAQ. TCRdb keeps only in-frame clones here, not all; method: immunoSEQ multiplex PCR. The sample holds around 86,000 clones; over 75% are singletons and the top ten take roughly 5%. Input material: peripheral blood. This clonotype was sampled from a woman over 75 with acute or convalescent COVID-19. The genes are TRBV7-6 and TRBJ2-5; 9 nucleotides line up with TRBD1. The CDR3 coding sequence is TGTGCCAGCAGCTTAGGGGGACAGGGTTCTCGAGAGACCCAGTACTTC. Residues: CASSLGGQGSRETQYF.